This T cell receptor (beta chain) comes out of a study of T-cell reconstitution after alpha-beta-depleted transplantation in children. Study results and limitations: At around two months after transplant, the alpha-beta T cells were reportedly derived from several hundred expanded clones that came from non-depleted graft cells. One year post-transplant, T-cell counts and diversity were largely derived from T cells produced anew.

Unique molecular identifiers were incorporated when the TCRbeta library was constructed. MiXCR, run by TCRdb on the PCR reads, gives a single entry per CDR3 protein. Altogether 400,000 to 550,000 distinct CDR3 sequences are present, roughly a tenth being singletons, with the ten largest covering roughly 2%. The table lists this clonotype with many counts. What it recognizes is unknown. Looked up from germline, CDR1 is SQVTM and CDR2 is ANQGSEA. The CDR3 covers 12 residues. V shed 6 bases, J shed 2 bases, and the junction held 2 bases outside the gene matches. The genes are TRBV29-1 and TRBJ2-3; 7 bases match TRBD2. Sequenced here: PBMCs, sampled before TCRalphabeta/CD19-depleted stem cell transplant. This clonotype was obtained from a child aged 2 to 10 with inherited bone marrow failure, due to receive a stem cell transplant. This CDR3 reads CSVGGTTDTQYF. The DNA of the CDR3 is TGCAGCGTGGGGGGGACCACAGATACGCAGTATTTT.